This TCR beta chain originates from a study of T cell changes during pregnancy in multiple sclerosis. This CDR3 is 14 amino acids long. The ends lost 3 bases at V and 3 bases at J; junction bases unmatched: 5. CDR1 SGHRS and CDR2 YFSETQ come from the germline V gene. The table came from immunoSEQ multiplex PCR; TCRdb's copy has only in-frame clones and leaves some out. The table shows 20,000 to 25,000 clones, with approximately 90% occurring only once. This sequence was found in a female donor in good health, enrolled as a control in a pregnancy study. The starting material was CD8+ T cells from peripheral blood mononuclear cells, obtained in the second trimester of pregnancy. The chain uses TRBV5-1 and TRBJ2-7; 8 bases are shared with TRBD1. CDR3 amino acids: CASSSGTGVYEQYF. The CDR3 bases are TGCGCCAGCAGCTCCGGGACAGGCGTCTACGAGCAGTACTTC.